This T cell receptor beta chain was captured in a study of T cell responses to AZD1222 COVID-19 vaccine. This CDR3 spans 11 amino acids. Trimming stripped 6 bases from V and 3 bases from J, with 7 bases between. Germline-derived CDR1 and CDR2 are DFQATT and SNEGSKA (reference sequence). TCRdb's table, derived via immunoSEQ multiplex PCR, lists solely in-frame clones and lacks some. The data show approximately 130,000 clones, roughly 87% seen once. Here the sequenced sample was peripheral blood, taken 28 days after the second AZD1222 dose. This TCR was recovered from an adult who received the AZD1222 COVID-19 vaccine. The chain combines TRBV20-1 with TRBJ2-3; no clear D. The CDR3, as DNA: TGCAGTGCGGGCACAACAGATACGCAGTATTTT. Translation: CSAGTTDTQYF.